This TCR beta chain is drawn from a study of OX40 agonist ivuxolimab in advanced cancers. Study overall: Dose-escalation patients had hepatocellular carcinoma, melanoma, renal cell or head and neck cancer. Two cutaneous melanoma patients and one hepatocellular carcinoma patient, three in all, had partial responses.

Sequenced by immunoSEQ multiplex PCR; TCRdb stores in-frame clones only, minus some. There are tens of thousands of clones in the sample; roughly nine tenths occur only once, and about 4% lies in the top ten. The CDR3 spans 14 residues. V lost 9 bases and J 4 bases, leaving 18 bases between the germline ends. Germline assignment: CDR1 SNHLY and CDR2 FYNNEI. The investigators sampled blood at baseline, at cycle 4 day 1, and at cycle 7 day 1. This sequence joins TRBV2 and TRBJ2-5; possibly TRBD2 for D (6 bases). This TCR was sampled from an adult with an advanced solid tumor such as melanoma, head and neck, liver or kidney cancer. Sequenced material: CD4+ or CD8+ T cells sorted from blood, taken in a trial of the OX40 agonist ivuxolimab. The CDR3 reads CASTGGVGVETQYF. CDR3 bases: TGTGCCAGTACAGGAGGGGTAGGGGTAGAGACCCAGTACTTC.